The 22 T cell receptor beta chains presented below share a single source sample, sequenced in a study of T cells in Graves' hyperthyroidism and ophthalmopathy. The CDR3 regions of TCR beta were amplified from RNA transcripts. First-round RT-PCR with HTBI primers amplified the TCR CDR3 region. TCRdb independently ran MiXCR on the multiplex PCR reads; one entry per CDR3 protein. The repertoire holds 400,000 to 600,000 distinct CDR3 sequences, 15% to 20% seen once, with roughly 29% in the top ten. The sequenced material came from blood. These receptors all stem from a woman aged 25 to 45 with Graves' ophthalmopathy.

The V gene is TRBV28, the J gene TRBJ1-3; the match to TRBD1 covers 8 bases. The germline V gene encodes CDR1 MDHEN and CDR2 SYDVKM. V shed 2 bases, J shed 1 base, and the junction held 13 bases outside the gene matches. The CDR3 is 19 residues long. This CDR3 reads CASSLLPPGTGVSGNTIYF. CDR3 in DNA: TGTGCCAGCAGTTTACTTCCCCCTGGGACAGGAGTTTCTGGAAACACCATATATTTT.

This clonotype was seen repeatedly, ten times or more. This chain uses TRBV11-2 with TRBJ2-7; no reliable D call. V dropped 0 bases and J dropped 2 bases, with 8 bases sitting between them. CDR3 length: 14 amino acids. Germline CDR1 reads SGHAT; CDR2 reads FQNNGV. The CDR3 sequence is CASSLELGTYEQYF. The CDR3 DNA reads TGTGCCAGCAGCTTAGAACTTGGGACCTACGAGCAGTACTTC.

In its sample, this clonotype was seen a few times. This chain uses TRBV11-2 with TRBJ2-5; D gene ambiguous. The germline V and J ends were trimmed by 0 bases and 5 bases, with 19 bases remaining between them. Germline CDR1 SGHAT, CDR2 FQNNGV. CDR3 size: 17 residues. CDR3 nucleotides: TGTGCCAGCAGCTTAGATAGAAGGGCACACCGGGCGGAGACCCAGTACTTC. The encoded protein is CASSLDRRAHRAETQYF.

This clonotype was recorded a few times. The V gene is TRBV24-1, the J gene TRBJ2-7, with 10 bases that match TRBD1. Germline values: CDR1 KGHDR, CDR2 SFDVKD. V lost 5 bases to trimming and J lost 7 bases; unmatched junction nucleotides: 4. The CDR3 contains 13 residues. The CDR3 DNA reads TGTGCCACCAGTGGGACAGGGGGGAGAGAGCAGTACTTC. Protein sequence: CATSGTGGREQYF.

This clonotype was seen many times. The genes are TRBV27 and TRBJ1-1, with a possible D match to TRBD1 (6 bases). V shed 7 bases and J shed 1 base, with 13 bases lying between them. Germline V gives CDR1 MNHEY, CDR2 SMNVEV (reference sequence). The CDR3 is made up of 14 amino acids. Written as DNA, the CDR3 is TGTGCCAGCACCGTCCGAGGGGGGAACACTGAAGCTTTCTTT. It yields the protein CASTVRGGNTEAFF.

The chain recombines TRBV28 with TRBJ2-2; D unclear. Germline assignment: CDR1 MDHEN and CDR2 SYDVKM. The CDR3 is 13 amino acids. The V gene lost 6 bases and the J gene lost 6 bases, with 11 bases spanning the gap. The CDR3 here is CASSWQDAGELFF. The CDR3 DNA is TGTGCCAGCAGCTGGCAAGACGCCGGGGAGCTGTTTTTT.

At least ten counts were recorded for this clonotype. The CDR3 region has the DNA TGCGCCAGCAGCTTGGGAGGGACCAAGGGTGATACGCAGTATTTT. Translated, it gives CASSLGGTKGDTQYF. The chain has TRBV5-1 and TRBJ2-3; D tentatively reads TRBD1 or TRBD2 (5 bases each). There are 15 residues in the CDR3. Trimming took 0 bases from V and 6 from J, leaving 14 bases between them. Germline V CDR1 and CDR2: SGHRS, YFSETQ.

This clonotype was picked up many times. This rearrangement joins TRBV20-1 to TRBJ2-1; 9 bases are shared with TRBD2. Germline-derived CDR1 and CDR2 are DFQATT and SNEGSKA (reference sequence). V lost 1 base, J lost 6 bases, and 7 bases stayed unmatched. The CDR3 is 15 residues long. This CDR3 reads CSARVSGSVSNEQFF. CDR3 nucleotides: TGCAGTGCTAGAGTTAGCGGGAGTGTCTCCAATGAGCAGTTCTTC.

This clonotype occurred once. Possible read error: a much larger clone is one base away. The V gene is TRBV6-1, the J gene TRBJ2-7; 8 bases align to TRBD2. This CDR3 is 14 amino acids long. V lost 5 bases, J lost 5 bases, and 8 bases stayed unmatched. Per the germline V gene, CDR1 is MNHNS and CDR2 is SASEGT. CDR3 nucleotides: TGTGCCAGCAGTAACGTTTCGGGAGGGCACGAGCAGTACTTC. Translated, it gives CASSNVSGGHEQYF.

The table lists this clonotype with many counts. The chain uses TRBV3-1 and TRBJ1-1; D is unresolved. This CDR3 has 12 residues. Germline V gives CDR1 LGHDT, CDR2 YNNKEL (reference sequence). Trimming took off 10 bases at V and 1 base at J, with 10 bases between the two ends. The DNA of the CDR3 is TGTGCCACCGCACATGGGAACACTGAAGCTTTCTTT. This translates into CATAHGNTEAFF. Full variable domain (missing parts from reference TRBV3-1 and TRBJ1-1): DTAVSQTPKYLVTQMGNDKSIKCEQNLGHDTMYWYKQDSKKFLKIMFSYNNKELIINETVPNRFSPKSPDKAHLNLHINSLELGDSAVYFCATAHGNTEAFFGQGTRLTVV.

This clonotype has at least ten counts. The rearrangement joins TRBV2 to TRBJ2-1; possibly TRBD2 for D (6 bases). Trimming shortened V by 4 bases and J by 0 bases, and 13 bases separated the two germline ends. Germline CDR1 reads SNHLY; CDR2 reads FYNNEI. The CDR3 runs 16 residues. The chain's CDR3 is CASSVPGLHSYNEQFF. The CDR3, as DNA: TGTGCCAGCAGTGTGCCGGGACTCCACTCCTACAATGAGCAGTTCTTC.

This clonotype was seen only a few times. The V and J genes are TRBV12-3 or TRBV12-4 and TRBJ1-4, with TRBD1 as a possible D gene (5 bases). V was trimmed by 5 bases and J by 5 bases, leaving 15 bases between them. This CDR3 has 15 residues. The DNA for the CDR3 is TGTGCCAGCAGTCCCGGGGCGGGGTACAATGAAAAACTGTTTTTT. Protein product: CASSPGAGYNEKLFF.

This clonotype occurred a few times. The V call is TRBV2, the J call TRBJ2-3; D unclear. The germline V gene encodes CDR1 SNHLY and CDR2 FYNNEI. The CDR3 spans 12 residues. With 2 bases removed from V and 4 bases from J, the gap between germline ends came to 4 bases. The CDR3 DNA follows: TGTGCCAGCAGTGAATGGGCAGATACGCAGTATTTT. This gives the protein CASSEWADTQYF.

This clonotype was counted many times. This chain links TRBV6-1 with TRBJ2-2, with TRBD1 matching over 8 bases. The V gene's germline CDR1 is MNHNS and CDR2 SASEGT. The trim removed 3 bases at V and 5 bases at J, leaving 11 bases unmatched. This CDR3 region has 17 residues. The CDR3 DNA sequence: TGTGCCAGCAGTGACCGGGACAGGTTGTTTGGAACCGGGGAGCTGTTTTTT. This codes for CASSDRDRLFGTGELFF.

This clonotype was seen a few times. J is TRBJ1-1 and V is TRBV11-2, with no clear D. CDR3 length: 15 residues. Germline loops: CDR1 SGHAT, CDR2 FQNNGV. V lost 2 bases and J lost 4, with 14 bases in between. The CDR3 sequence: CASSLTPQMGTEAFF. The DNA for the CDR3 is TGTGCCAGCAGCTTAACCCCTCAGATGGGCACTGAAGCTTTCTTT.

The chain uses TRBV28 and TRBJ2-1; 9 bases match TRBD1. Looked up from germline, CDR1 is MDHEN and CDR2 is SYDVKM. V was clipped by 10 bases and J by 4 bases; unmatched bases: 8. The CDR3 is 14 residues long. The CDR3 nucleotides are TGTGCCACTACAGGGACAGGGTCTTACAATGAGCAGTTCTTC. Translated: CATTGTGSYNEQFF. The entire variable domain, with the rest obtained from reference TRBV28 and TRBJ2-1, is as follows: DVKVTQSSRYLVKRTGEKVFLECVQDMDHENMFWYRQDPGLGLRLIYFSYDVKMKEKGDIPEGYSVSREKKERFSLILESASTNQTSMYLCATTGTGSYNEQFFGPGTRLTVL.

Of note for this clonotype: The germline gene is not matched at one end of the junction; a read error may be the cause. The chain couples TRBV6-2 or TRBV6-3 to TRBJ2-7, with D possibly matching TRBD1 (6 bases). CDR1 is MNHEY and CDR2 is SVGEGT in the germline V gene. This CDR3 spans 15 amino acids. In nucleotides, the CDR3 is TGTGCCAGCAGGTACTCGAAGAAGGGGGTACACGAGCAGTACTTC. It translates to CASRYSKKGVHEQYF.

The chain carries TRBV30 and TRBJ2-2; D is unclear. The CDR3 runs to 14 residues. V was cut by 2 bases and J by 0 bases, with 7 bases left in between. Germline CDR1 GTSNPN, CDR2 SVGIG (reference sequence). The DNA for the CDR3 is TGTGCCTGGAGTTGGGCCTCGAACACCGGGGAGCTGTTTTTT. It codes for CAWSWASNTGELFF.

The chain combines TRBV7-8 with TRBJ2-7; D is possibly TRBD2 (6 bases). CDR1 is SGHVS, CDR2 FQNEAQ, per germline. CDR3 length: 15 amino acids. With 5 bases removed from V and 3 bases from J, the gap between germline ends came to 17 bases. CDR3 amino acids: CASSVRLGAIYEQYF. The CDR3 DNA follows: TGTGCCAGCAGCGTAAGACTAGGTGCCATCTACGAGCAGTACTTC.

This clonotype was picked up many times. The chain employs TRBV4-1 and TRBJ2-3; D ambiguous. The CDR3 is 12 residues long. Germline V lookup: CDR1 MGHRA, CDR2 YSYEKL. V was clipped by 4 bases and J by 6 bases, with 8 bases between them. CDR3 in DNA: TGCGCCAGCAGCCGGACGAGGGATACGCAGTATTTT. It encodes CASSRTRDTQYF.

This clonotype has more than one count but fewer than ten. V is TRBV9 and J is TRBJ1-1, with 10 bases aligning to TRBD1. With V trimmed by 0 bases and J by 0 bases, 8 bases remained unmatched. This CDR3 has 18 residues. CDR1 and CDR2 (germline): SGDLS, YYNGEE. The DNA of the CDR3 is TGTGCCAGCAGCGTAGGGGGGGGGACAGGGGAAGTGAACACTGAAGCTTTCTTT. Its translation: CASSVGGGTGEVNTEAFF.

This clonotype was found a few times. This CDR3 reads CASSIERAPAYEQYF. As DNA, the CDR3 is TGTGCCAGTAGTATTGAGCGGGCCCCCGCCTACGAGCAGTACTTC. The rearrangement uses TRBV19 and TRBJ2-7, with a weak D call TRBD2 (6 bases). The CDR3 sequence is 15 residues long. CDR1 is LNHDA and CDR2 is SQIVND in the germline V gene (reference sequence). Trimming pared 3 bases from V and 2 bases from J, leaving 14 bases between.